The source of this T cell receptor beta chain is a study of immune characterization of retroperitoneal liposarcoma. This clonotype was found many times. The CDR3 is 16 amino acids. V was cut by 2 bases and J by 8 bases, with 19 bases left in between. Germline CDR1 reads SGHVS; CDR2 reads FNYEAQ. In TCRdb, the PCR reads were re-called with MiXCR into one record per CDR3 protein. Of approximately 11,000 distinct CDR3 sequences in the sample, more than 25% were seen once. The receptor's source is a male donor with retroperitoneal liposarcoma. The chain couples TRBV7-6 to TRBJ2-1; D is possibly TRBD2 (6 bases). The specimen sequenced was blood. The CDR3 coding sequence is TGTGCCAGCAGCTTACAAACGGCGGGGTCAGGCGATGAGCAGTTCTTC. Residues: CASSLQTAGSGDEQFF.